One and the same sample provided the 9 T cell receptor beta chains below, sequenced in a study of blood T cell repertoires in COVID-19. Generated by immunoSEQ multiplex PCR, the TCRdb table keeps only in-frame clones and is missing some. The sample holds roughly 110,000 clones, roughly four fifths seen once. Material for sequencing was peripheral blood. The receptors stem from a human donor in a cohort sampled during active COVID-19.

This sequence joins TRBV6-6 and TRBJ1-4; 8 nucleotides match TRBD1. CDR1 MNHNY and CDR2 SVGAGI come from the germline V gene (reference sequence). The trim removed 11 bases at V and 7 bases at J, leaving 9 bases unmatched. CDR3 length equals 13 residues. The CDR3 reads CAATTGVGEKLFF. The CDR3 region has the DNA TGTGCCGCGACGACAGGGGTCGGTGAAAAACTGTTTTTT.

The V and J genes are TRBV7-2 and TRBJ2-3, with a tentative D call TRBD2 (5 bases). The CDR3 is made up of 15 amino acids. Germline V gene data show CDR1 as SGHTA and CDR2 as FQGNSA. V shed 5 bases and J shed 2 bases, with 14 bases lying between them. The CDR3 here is CASSELDRHTDTQYF. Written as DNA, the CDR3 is TGTGCCAGCAGCGAACTAGATCGGCACACAGATACGCAGTATTTT.

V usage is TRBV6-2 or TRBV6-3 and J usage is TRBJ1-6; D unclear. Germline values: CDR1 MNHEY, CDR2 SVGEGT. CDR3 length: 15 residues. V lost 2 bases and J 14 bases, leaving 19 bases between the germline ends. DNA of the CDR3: TGTGCCAGCAGTTACGTGGGTCAGCAGGCTGGTTCCCTCCACTTT. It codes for CASSYVGQQAGSLHF.

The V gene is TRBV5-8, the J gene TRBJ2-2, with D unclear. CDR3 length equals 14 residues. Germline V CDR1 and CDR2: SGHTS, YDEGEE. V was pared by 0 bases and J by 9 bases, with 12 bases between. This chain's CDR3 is CASSLARSKRELFF. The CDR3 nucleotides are TGTGCCAGCAGCTTGGCTAGGTCCAAGAGGGAGCTGTTTTTT.

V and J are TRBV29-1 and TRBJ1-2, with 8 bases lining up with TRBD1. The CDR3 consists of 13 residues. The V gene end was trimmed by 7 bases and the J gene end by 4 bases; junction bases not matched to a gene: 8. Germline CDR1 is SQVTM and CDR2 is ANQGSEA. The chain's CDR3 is CSDASTGVYGYTF. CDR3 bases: TGCAGCGACGCCTCGACAGGGGTCTATGGCTACACCTTC.

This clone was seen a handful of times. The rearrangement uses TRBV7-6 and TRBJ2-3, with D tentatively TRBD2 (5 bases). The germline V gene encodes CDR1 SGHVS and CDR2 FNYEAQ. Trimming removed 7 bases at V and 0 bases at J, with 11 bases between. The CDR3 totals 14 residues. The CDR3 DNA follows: TGTGCCAGCAAAGAGGGCAGTAGCACAGATACGCAGTATTTT. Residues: CASKEGSSTDTQYF.

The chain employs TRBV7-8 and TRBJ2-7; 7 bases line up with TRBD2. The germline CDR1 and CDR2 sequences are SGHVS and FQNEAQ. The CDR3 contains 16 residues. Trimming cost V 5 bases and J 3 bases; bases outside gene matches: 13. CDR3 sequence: CASSPPILADLYEQYF. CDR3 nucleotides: TGTGCCAGCAGCCCGCCTATCCTAGCGGACCTCTACGAGCAGTACTTC.

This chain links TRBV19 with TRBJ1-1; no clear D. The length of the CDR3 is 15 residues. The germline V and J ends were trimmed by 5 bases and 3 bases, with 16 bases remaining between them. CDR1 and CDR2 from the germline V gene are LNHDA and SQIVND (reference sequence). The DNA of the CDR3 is TGTGCCAGTAGTCGGGTGCCAGAGCCCTACACTGAAGCTTTCTTT. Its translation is CASSRVPEPYTEAFF. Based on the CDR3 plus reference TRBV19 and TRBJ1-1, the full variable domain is DGGITQSPKYLFRKEGQNVTLSCEQNLNHDAMYWYRQDPGQGLRLIYYSQIVNDFQKGDIAEGYSVSREKKESFPLTVTSAQKNPTAFYLCASSRVPEPYTEAFFGQGTRLTVV.

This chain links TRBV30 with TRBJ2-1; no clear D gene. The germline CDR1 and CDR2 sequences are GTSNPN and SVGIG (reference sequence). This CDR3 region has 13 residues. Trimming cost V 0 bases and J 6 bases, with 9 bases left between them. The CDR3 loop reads CAWSVVRANEQFF. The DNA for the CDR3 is TGTGCCTGGAGTGTAGTCCGAGCCAATGAGCAGTTCTTC.